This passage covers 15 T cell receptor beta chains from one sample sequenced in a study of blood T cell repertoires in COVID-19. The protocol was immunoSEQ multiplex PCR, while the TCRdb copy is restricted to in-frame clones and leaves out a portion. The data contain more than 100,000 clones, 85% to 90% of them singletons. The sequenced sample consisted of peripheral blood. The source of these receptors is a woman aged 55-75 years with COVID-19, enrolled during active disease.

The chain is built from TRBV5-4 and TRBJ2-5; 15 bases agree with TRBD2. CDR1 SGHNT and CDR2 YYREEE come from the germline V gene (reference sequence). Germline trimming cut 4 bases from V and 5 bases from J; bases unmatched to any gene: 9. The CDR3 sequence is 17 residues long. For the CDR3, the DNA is TGTGCCAGCAGCCTAGGACTAGCGGGGGGGCGGGGCGAGACCCAGTACTTC. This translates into CASSLGLAGGRGETQYF. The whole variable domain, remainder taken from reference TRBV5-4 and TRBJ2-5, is ETGVTQSPTHLIKTRGQQVTLRCSSQSGHNTVSWYQQALGQGPQFIFQYYREEENGRGNFPPRFSGLQFPNYSSELNVNALELDDSALYLCASSLGLAGGRGETQYFGPGTRLLVL.

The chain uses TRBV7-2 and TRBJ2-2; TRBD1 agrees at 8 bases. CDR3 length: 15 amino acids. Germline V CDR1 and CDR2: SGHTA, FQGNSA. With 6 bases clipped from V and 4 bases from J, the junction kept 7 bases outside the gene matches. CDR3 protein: CASSRLTGATGELFF. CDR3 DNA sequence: TGTGCCAGCAGTCGCTTGACAGGGGCCACCGGGGAGCTGTTTTTT. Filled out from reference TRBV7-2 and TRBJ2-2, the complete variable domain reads GAGVSQSPSNKVTEKGKDVELRCDPISGHTALYWYRQSLGQGLEFLIYFQGNSAPDKSGLPSDRFSAERTGGSVSTLTIQRTQQEDSAVYLCASSRLTGATGELFFGEGSRLTVL.

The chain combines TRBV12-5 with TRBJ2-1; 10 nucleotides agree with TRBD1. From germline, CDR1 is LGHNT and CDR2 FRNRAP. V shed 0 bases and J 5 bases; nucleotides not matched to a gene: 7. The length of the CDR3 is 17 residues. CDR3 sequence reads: CASGLVPGQGINNEQFF. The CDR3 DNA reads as TGTGCTAGTGGTTTGGTCCCGGGACAGGGGATAAACAATGAGCAGTTCTTC.

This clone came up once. The CDR3 bases are TGTGCCAGCAGTTATCGTACGGGACAGGGGTTTGGCGGCATATATTTT. This sequence encodes CASSYRTGQGFGGIYF. The V call is TRBV6-5, the J call TRBJ1-3; TRBD1 agrees at 10 bases. The germline V gene has CDR1 MNHEY and CDR2 SVGAGI. J lost 12 bases, V lost 3 bases, and 14 bases had no gene match. This CDR3 contains 16 residues.

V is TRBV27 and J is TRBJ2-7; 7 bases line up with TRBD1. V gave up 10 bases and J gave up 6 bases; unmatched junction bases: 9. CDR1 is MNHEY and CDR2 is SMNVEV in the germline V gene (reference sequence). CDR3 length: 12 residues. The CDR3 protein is CATSRGTGEQYF. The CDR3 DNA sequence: TGTGCCACCTCCAGGGGGACGGGCGAGCAGTACTTC.

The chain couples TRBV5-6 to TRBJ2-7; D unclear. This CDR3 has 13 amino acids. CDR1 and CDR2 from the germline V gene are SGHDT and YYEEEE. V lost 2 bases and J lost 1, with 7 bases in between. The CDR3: CASSFEVSYEQYF. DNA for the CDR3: TGTGCCAGCAGCTTCGAGGTATCCTACGAGCAGTACTTC.

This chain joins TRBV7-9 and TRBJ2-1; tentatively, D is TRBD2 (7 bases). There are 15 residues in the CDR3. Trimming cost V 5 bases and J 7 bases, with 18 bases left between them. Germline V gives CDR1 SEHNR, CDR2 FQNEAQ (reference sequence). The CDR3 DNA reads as TGTGCCAGCAGCCCGCGGACGAGGGGGGGAAATGAGCAGTTCTTC. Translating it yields CASSPRTRGGNEQFF.

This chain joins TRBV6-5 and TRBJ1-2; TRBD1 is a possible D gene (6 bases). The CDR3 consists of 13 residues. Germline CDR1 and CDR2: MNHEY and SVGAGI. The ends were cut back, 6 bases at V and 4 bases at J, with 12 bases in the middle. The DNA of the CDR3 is TGTGCCAGCAGCCGGGACATTTTCTATGGCTACACCTTC. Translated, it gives CASSRDIFYGYTF.

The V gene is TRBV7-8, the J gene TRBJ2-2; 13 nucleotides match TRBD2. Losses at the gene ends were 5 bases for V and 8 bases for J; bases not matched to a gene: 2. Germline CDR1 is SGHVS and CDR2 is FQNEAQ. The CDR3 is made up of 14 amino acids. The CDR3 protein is CASSTSGGAGELFF. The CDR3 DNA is TGTGCCAGCAGCACTAGCGGGGGGGCAGGGGAGCTGTTTTTT.

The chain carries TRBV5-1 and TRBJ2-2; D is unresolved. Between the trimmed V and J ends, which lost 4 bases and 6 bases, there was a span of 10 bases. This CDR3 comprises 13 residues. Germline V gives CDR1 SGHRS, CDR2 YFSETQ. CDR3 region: CASSPRVAGELFF. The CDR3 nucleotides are TGCGCCAGCAGCCCGAGAGTTGCCGGGGAGCTGTTTTTT.

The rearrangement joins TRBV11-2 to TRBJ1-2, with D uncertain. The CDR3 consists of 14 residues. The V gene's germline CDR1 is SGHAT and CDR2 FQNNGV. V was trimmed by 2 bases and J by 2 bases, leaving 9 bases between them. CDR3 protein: CASSLPGKNYGYTF. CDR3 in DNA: TGTGCCAGCAGCTTACCTGGCAAGAACTATGGCTACACCTTC. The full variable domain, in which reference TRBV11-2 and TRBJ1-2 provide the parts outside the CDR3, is EAGVAQSPRYKIIEKRQSVAFWCNPISGHATLYWYQQILGQGPKLLIQFQNNGVVDDSQLPKDRFSAERLKGVDSTLKIQPAKLEDSAVYLCASSLPGKNYGYTFGSGTRLTVV.

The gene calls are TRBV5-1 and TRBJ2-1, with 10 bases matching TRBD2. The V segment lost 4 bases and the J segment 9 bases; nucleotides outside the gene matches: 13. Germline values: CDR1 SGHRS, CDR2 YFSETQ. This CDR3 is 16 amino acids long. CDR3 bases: TGCGCCAGCAGCCCCCAAGGGAGCGGGGGGGCCCCTGAGCAGTTCTTC. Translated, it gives CASSPQGSGGAPEQFF.

This CDR3 is CSVELAGPGDQPQHF. The CDR3 DNA follows: TGCAGCGTTGAATTGGCGGGACCTGGGGATCAGCCCCAGCATTTT. This rearrangement joins TRBV29-1 to TRBJ1-5; D possibly corresponds to TRBD1 (5 bases). Germline assignment: CDR1 SQVTM and CDR2 ANQGSEA. The germline V and J ends were trimmed by 2 bases and 5 bases, with 16 bases remaining between them. The CDR3 is 15 amino acids.

The CDR3 reads CASSPPGTGEAFF. Here the CDR3 DNA reads TGTGCCAGCTCACCACCGGGGACAGGTGAAGCTTTCTTT. The V and J genes are TRBV18 and TRBJ1-1; 8 bases fit TRBD1. The CDR3 loop spans 13 amino acids. V lost 0 bases, J lost 7 bases, and 1 base stayed unmatched. CDR1 and CDR2 from the germline V gene are KGHSH and LQKENI. The whole variable domain, remainder taken from reference TRBV18 and TRBJ1-1, is NAGVMQNPRHLVRRRGQEARLRCSPMKGHSHVYWYRQLPEEGLKFMVYLQKENIIDESGMPKERFSAEFPKEGPSILRIQQVVRGDSAAYFCASSPPGTGEAFFGQGTRLTVV.

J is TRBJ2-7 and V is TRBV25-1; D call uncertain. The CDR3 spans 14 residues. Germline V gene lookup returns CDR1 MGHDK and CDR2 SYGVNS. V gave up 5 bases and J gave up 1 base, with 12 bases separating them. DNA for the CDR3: TGTGCCAGCAGTCACAGTACCGCATCCTACGAGCAGTACTTC. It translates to CASSHSTASYEQYF.